The 3 T cell receptor beta chains given below trace back to one sample, sequenced in a study of control samples from healthy donors and cancer patients. The protocol was immunoSEQ multiplex PCR, while the TCRdb copy is restricted to in-frame clones and leaves out a portion. The repertoire holds 100,000 to 150,000 clones, with over 75% as singletons. Sequencing used blood. These receptors all come from a man aged 35 to 55 in good health.

There are a few counts of this clone. V and J are TRBV6-5 and TRBJ1-5; 7 bases agree with TRBD1. Germline V gene lookup returns CDR1 MNHEY and CDR2 SVGAGI. This CDR3 has 14 residues. V was pared by 6 bases and J by 3 bases, with 5 bases of the junction left unmatched. This CDR3 is CASSQGQDNQPQHF. The CDR3 region has the DNA TGTGCCAGCAGCCAAGGACAGGACAATCAGCCCCAGCATTTT.

This chain uses TRBV24-1 with TRBJ2-1; TRBD2 matches 9 bases. The V and J ends lost 4 bases and 0 bases, in that order; junction bases with no gene match: 9. Germline lookup yields CDR1 KGHDR and CDR2 SFDVKD. The CDR3 runs to 18 residues. Here the CDR3 DNA reads TGTGCCACCAGTGACGTTAGCGGGGGTAAAAGCTCCTACAATGAGCAGTTCTTC. Its protein product is CATSDVSGGKSSYNEQFF.

The V and J genes are TRBV6-6 and TRBJ1-2; possible D gene TRBD1, 5 bases. Germline CDR1 is MNHNY and CDR2 is SVGAGI (reference sequence). V was trimmed by 6 bases and J by 8 bases, leaving 22 bases between them. This CDR3 region has 15 residues. As DNA, the CDR3 is TGTGCCAGCAGAACGCACCTCTCAGGGATAGAAGGCTACACCTTC. Its translation is CASRTHLSGIEGYTF.